These 29 T cell receptor beta chains originate from one sample sequenced in a study of shared clonotypes between healthy human individuals (dated by TCRdb to the early 2020s). Libraries were made using the immunoSEQ multiplex PCR assay. Drawn from immuneACCESS, this table holds only the in-frame rearrangements with V and J called that TCRdb kept. Clones are partly lost; checked studies trace under half to an unresolved V gene and leave the rest unexplained. The sample table shows 2,500,000 or so clones, and around 90% are seen once. Of the sample, 0.37% is held by the ten largest clones. The source material was naive CD4+ T cells from PBMCs. What the cell subset or site label conveys for this sample: CD45RA+ positively selected. The receptor source for this set is a young man in good health. Some clones in this sample may be carry-over from other donors' samples.

The V gene is TRBV5-1, the J gene TRBJ2-1; 7 bases fit TRBD2. J gave up 3 bases and V 4 bases, and 4 bases lay outside the gene matches. Germline-derived CDR1 and CDR2 are SGHRS and YFSETQ. This CDR3 comprises 14 residues. The CDR3 sequence is CASSVSGLYNEQFF. The CDR3 DNA sequence: TGCGCCAGCAGCGTTAGCGGGCTCTACAATGAGCAGTTCTTC.

The rearrangement links TRBV7-6 to TRBJ2-7; 7 positions agree with TRBD2. CDR3 length: 15 amino acids. The V gene end was trimmed by 1 base and the J gene end by 3 bases; junction bases not matched to a gene: 6. Germline-derived CDR1 and CDR2 are SGHVS and FNYEAQ. CDR3 sequence: CASSLEASGGYEQYF. CDR3 coding DNA: TGTGCCAGCAGCTTAGAAGCTAGCGGTGGCTACGAGCAGTACTTC.

The chain employs TRBV5-4 and TRBJ2-1; D is ambiguous. Trimming took off 1 base at V and 8 bases at J, with 13 bases between the two ends. The CDR3 length is 14 residues. CDR1 SGHNT and CDR2 YYREEE come from the germline V gene (reference sequence). The CDR3 DNA reads as TGTGCCAGCAGCTTGCGGTCCCCCACGGATGAGCAGTTCTTC. This encodes CASSLRSPTDEQFF.

Here the CDR3 reads CASSPPEERTYEQYF. CDR3 nucleotide sequence: TGTGCCAGCAGCCCGCCCGAGGAGCGGACCTACGAGCAGTACTTC. The V call is TRBV7-2, the J call TRBJ2-7; D is possibly TRBD2 (5 bases). CDR1 and CDR2 from the germline V gene are SGHTA and FQGNSA. V was clipped by 5 bases and J by 2 bases, with 16 bases between them. This CDR3 is 15 amino acids long.

The CDR3 sequence: CASSQAGAAVVNEQFF. CDR3 bases: TGCGCCAGCAGCCAGGCGGGCGCAGCGGTAGTAAATGAGCAGTTCTTC. The chain recombines TRBV4-1 with TRBJ2-1, with TRBD2 as a possible D gene (5 bases). This CDR3 is built from 16 residues. The V gene lost 3 bases and the J gene lost 7 bases, with 19 bases spanning the gap. Germline lookup yields CDR1 MGHRA and CDR2 YSYEKL.

The chain has TRBV6-1 and TRBJ1-2, with D possibly matching TRBD1 (6 bases). Trimming took off 11 bases at V and 7 bases at J, with 14 bases between the two ends. The CDR3 covers 11 residues. Looked up from germline, CDR1 is MNHNS and CDR2 is SASEGT. The CDR3 protein is CACTGQGGYTF. The CDR3 DNA is TGTGCCTGCACAGGGCAGGGTGGCTACACCTTC.

This chain links TRBV28 with TRBJ1-5; 12 nucleotides agree with TRBD1. The CDR3 consists of 16 residues. V lost 7 bases, J lost 3 bases, and 7 bases stayed unmatched. CDR1 and CDR2 from the germline V gene are MDHEN and SYDVKM. The CDR3 sequence is CASTKGQGASNQPQHF. The DNA of the CDR3 is TGTGCCAGCACTAAGGGACAGGGGGCGTCCAATCAGCCCCAGCATTTT.

This chain's CDR3 is CSALDRDYGYTF. The CDR3 DNA follows: TGCAGCGCATTAGACAGGGACTATGGCTACACCTTC. The J gene is TRBJ1-2, the V gene TRBV29-1; 7 positions match TRBD1. The CDR3 is 12 residues long. The V and J ends lost 7 bases and 3 bases, in that order; junction bases with no gene match: 5. The germline gives CDR1 SQVTM, CDR2 ANQGSEA.

The chain joins TRBV30 to TRBJ1-4, with D maybe TRBD1 (5 bases). Trimming removed 2 bases from V and 8 bases from J, with 12 bases in between. CDR1 and CDR2 from the germline V gene are GTSNPN and SVGIG (reference sequence). This CDR3 spans 13 amino acids. The CDR3: CAWSPRWGEKLFF. The CDR3, as DNA: TGTGCCTGGAGTCCCCGCTGGGGCGAAAAACTGTTTTTT.

The chain carries TRBV5-1 and TRBJ1-1; TRBD1 matches at 9 bases. CDR1 is SGHRS and CDR2 is YFSETQ in the germline V gene. V trimming: 4 bases; J trimming: 5 bases; junction bases outside the gene matches: 6. The CDR3 extends over 14 amino acids. The CDR3 coding sequence is TGCGCCAGCAGCAGGACAGGGGAGGGTACTGAAGCTTTCTTT. Encoded protein: CASSRTGEGTEAFF.

The V gene is TRBV11-2, the J gene TRBJ2-5; tentative D call: TRBD1 (6 bases). This CDR3 comprises 16 residues. From germline, CDR1 is SGHAT and CDR2 FQNNGV. Trimming removed 1 base at V and 1 base at J, with 13 bases between. CDR3 DNA sequence: TGTGCCAGCAGCTTAGTACCCAGGGGACGCCAAGAGACCCAGTACTTC. Translated, it gives CASSLVPRGRQETQYF.

J is TRBJ2-1 and V is TRBV30; D uncertain. CDR3 size: 12 residues. V gave up 5 bases and J gave up 1 base, with 6 bases separating them. The V gene's germline CDR1 is GTSNPN and CDR2 SVGIG (reference sequence). In DNA form, the CDR3 reads TGTGCCTGGGCCGGATCCTACAATGAGCAGTTCTTC. Its translation: CAWAGSYNEQFF.

The chain employs TRBV13 and TRBJ2-5; TRBD2 matches 11 bases. CDR1 PRHDT and CDR2 FYEKMQ come from the germline V gene (reference sequence). V dropped 5 bases and J dropped 4; count of bases not matched to a gene: 12. This CDR3 spans 17 amino acids. This CDR3 is CASSPQMGLAGGETQYF. Written as DNA, the CDR3 is TGTGCCAGCAGCCCCCAAATGGGGCTAGCGGGAGGAGAGACCCAGTACTTC.

The V call is TRBV29-1, the J call TRBJ2-5; TRBD1 matches 9 bases. The CDR3 has 14 residues. Germline loops: CDR1 SQVTM, CDR2 ANQGSEA. V trimming: 4 bases; J trimming: 6 bases; junction bases outside the gene matches: 9. The CDR3 reads CSVGGTGWEKTQYF. Written as DNA, the CDR3 is TGCAGCGTTGGCGGGACAGGGTGGGAAAAGACCCAGTACTTC.

The chain joins TRBV18 to TRBJ1-5; no clear D. The CDR3 contains 16 residues. CDR1 and CDR2 (germline): KGHSH, LQKENI. Trimming took 3 bases from V and 3 from J, leaving 15 bases between them. DNA for the CDR3: TGTGCCAGCTCACCCGACCAGGCAGGTCTCAATCAGCCCCAGCATTTT. Protein: CASSPDQAGLNQPQHF.

The V gene is TRBV5-4, the J gene TRBJ2-6; D is tentatively TRBD1 or TRBD2 (5 bases each). Trimming took 4 bases from V and 0 from J, leaving 17 bases between them. This CDR3 is 18 amino acids long. Germline lookup yields CDR1 SGHNT and CDR2 YYREEE (reference sequence). This CDR3 reads CASSPRRGRSSGANVLTF. Here the CDR3 DNA reads TGTGCCAGCAGCCCCCGACGGGGACGAAGCTCTGGGGCCAACGTCCTGACTTTC.

The chain is built from TRBV6-5 and TRBJ2-3, with D possibly being TRBD2 (6 bases). Trimming left V 5 bases short and J 9 bases short, with 12 bases between. The germline CDR1 and CDR2 sequences are MNHEY and SVGAGI. The CDR3 runs to 12 residues. CDR3 sequence reads: CASSPGTGTQYF. Here the CDR3 DNA reads TGTGCCAGCAGTCCCGGGACTGGAACGCAGTATTTT.

V is TRBV5-1 and J is TRBJ2-5; 7 bases are shared with TRBD2. V lost 4 bases and J lost 0; bases outside the gene matches: 6. Germline-derived CDR1 and CDR2 are SGHRS and YFSETQ. The length of the CDR3 is 15 residues. The CDR3 is CASSSGTLNQETQYF. The CDR3 nucleotides read TGCGCCAGCAGCAGCGGGACCCTCAACCAAGAGACCCAGTACTTC.

The chain combines TRBV14 with TRBJ2-2; weak D call: TRBD2 (5 bases). Trimming stripped 5 bases from V and 6 bases from J, with 7 bases between. The CDR3 runs 12 residues. Germline V gene sequence: CDR1 SGHDN, CDR2 FVKESK. The CDR3 DNA follows: TGTGCCAGCAGCAATAGCGCCGGGGAGCTGTTTTTT. It translates to CASSNSAGELFF.

The chain recombines TRBV6-1 with TRBJ2-1; 8 nucleotides line up with TRBD1. Germline CDR1 and CDR2: MNHNS and SASEGT. This CDR3 is built from 14 residues. J was trimmed by 6 bases and V by 8 bases; bases with no gene match: 9. This CDR3 reads CASLTGGVGNEQFF. In DNA, the CDR3 is TGTGCCAGCCTAACAGGGGGAGTCGGCAATGAGCAGTTCTTC.

This sequence joins TRBV14 and TRBJ2-1; the match to TRBD2 covers 10 bases. V was clipped by 0 bases and J by 10 bases; unmatched bases: 9. The CDR3 runs to 16 residues. The germline gives CDR1 SGHDN, CDR2 FVKESK. For the CDR3, the DNA is TGTGCCAGCAGCCAAGATCCCAGCGGGAGGGCCAGGGAGCAGTTCTTC. As protein: CASSQDPSGRAREQFF.

The gene calls are TRBV28 and TRBJ2-5; weak D call: TRBD2 (5 bases). Trimming pared 3 bases from V and 2 bases from J, leaving 10 bases between. The CDR3 runs to 14 residues. The V gene's germline CDR1 is MDHEN and CDR2 SYDVKM. The CDR3 loop reads CASSFGNRQETQYF. CDR3 in DNA: TGTGCCAGCAGTTTCGGGAACCGTCAAGAGACCCAGTACTTC.

Only one count was recorded for this clone. The chain recombines TRBV19 with TRBJ2-5; D remains ambiguous. CDR1 LNHDA and CDR2 SQIVND come from the germline V gene (reference sequence). The ends were cut back, 7 bases at V and 4 bases at J, with 7 bases in the middle. CDR3 size: 11 residues. The CDR3 protein is CASKNGETQYF. The CDR3 DNA reads as TGTGCCAGTAAAAACGGAGAGACCCAGTACTTC.

This clone occurred a few times. The V and J genes are TRBV28 and TRBJ1-2, with D hard to call. The CDR3 loop spans 12 amino acids. With 4 bases removed from V and 5 bases from J, the gap between germline ends came to 8 bases. Germline V gene lookup returns CDR1 MDHEN and CDR2 SYDVKM. The CDR3 loop is CASSSRRYGYTF. The CDR3 nucleotides read TGTGCCAGCAGTTCACGAAGGTATGGCTACACCTTC.

This sequence joins TRBV12-5 and TRBJ2-6; D uncertain. The V gene's germline CDR1 is LGHNT and CDR2 FRNRAP. V lost 3 bases and J lost 4, with 4 bases in between. The CDR3 loop spans 13 amino acids. DNA of the CDR3: TGTGCTAGTGGTTTTGCCGGGGCCAACGTCCTGACTTTC. Translating gives CASGFAGANVLTF.

Points on this clone: This sample includes further DNA sequences coding for the same CDR3. The J gene is TRBJ1-1, the V gene TRBV6-5; TRBD1 matches 7 bases. Germline CDR1 is MNHEY and CDR2 is SVGAGI. Trimming removed 6 bases from V and 4 bases from J; junction bases left unmatched: 5. There are 13 residues in the CDR3. The CDR3 DNA reads TGTGCCAGCAGACCTTCAGGGGGCACTGAAGCTTTCTTT. Amino acid sequence: CASRPSGGTEAFF.

This clone has only a few counts. The V and J genes are TRBV7-2 and TRBJ1-2, with TRBD1 matching over 7 bases. Germline V gives CDR1 SGHTA, CDR2 FQGNSA. The V and J ends lost 5 bases and 7 bases, in that order; junction bases with no gene match: 7. There are 13 residues in the CDR3. CDR3 protein: CASSDRVPGGYTF. In nucleotides, the CDR3 is TGTGCCAGCAGCGACAGGGTCCCGGGTGGCTACACCTTC.

The chain carries TRBV12-2 and TRBJ2-7; the table's D call, TRBD1, was not checked against the DNA. TRBV12-2 is recorded as a pseudogene. The CDR3 runs 15 residues. CDR3 residues: CASRVRTTKRHEQYF. CDR3 sequence (DNA): TGTGCAAGTCGCGTGAGGACAACGAAACGGCACGAGCAGTACTTC.

The gene calls are TRBV7-3 and TRBJ2-3; perhaps TRBD2 as D (5 bases). This CDR3 region has 16 residues. Deletions cut 5 bases from V and 0 bases from J, with 15 bases between. Germline V gives CDR1 SGHTA, CDR2 FQGTGA. The CDR3, as DNA: TGTGCCAGCAGCCCTGTGCGGGTATCTAGCACAGATACGCAGTATTTT. This sequence encodes CASSPVRVSSTDTQYF.